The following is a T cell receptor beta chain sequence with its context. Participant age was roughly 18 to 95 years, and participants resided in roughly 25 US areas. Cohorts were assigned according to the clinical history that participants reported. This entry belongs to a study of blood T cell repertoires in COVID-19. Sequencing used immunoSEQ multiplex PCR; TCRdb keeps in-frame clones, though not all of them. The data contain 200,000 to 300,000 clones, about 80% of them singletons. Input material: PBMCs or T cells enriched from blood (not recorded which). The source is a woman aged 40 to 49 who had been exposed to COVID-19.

CDR3 sequence (DNA): TGTGCCAGCAGCGACGGAGGGAACTATAATTCACCCCTCCACTTT. Its protein is CASSDGGNYNSPLHF. This rearrangement joins TRBV6-6 to TRBJ1-6; D call uncertain. V lost 6 bases to trimming and J lost 3 bases, with 12 bases between them. Germline values: CDR1 MNHNY, CDR2 SVGAGI (reference sequence). The CDR3 spans 15 residues.